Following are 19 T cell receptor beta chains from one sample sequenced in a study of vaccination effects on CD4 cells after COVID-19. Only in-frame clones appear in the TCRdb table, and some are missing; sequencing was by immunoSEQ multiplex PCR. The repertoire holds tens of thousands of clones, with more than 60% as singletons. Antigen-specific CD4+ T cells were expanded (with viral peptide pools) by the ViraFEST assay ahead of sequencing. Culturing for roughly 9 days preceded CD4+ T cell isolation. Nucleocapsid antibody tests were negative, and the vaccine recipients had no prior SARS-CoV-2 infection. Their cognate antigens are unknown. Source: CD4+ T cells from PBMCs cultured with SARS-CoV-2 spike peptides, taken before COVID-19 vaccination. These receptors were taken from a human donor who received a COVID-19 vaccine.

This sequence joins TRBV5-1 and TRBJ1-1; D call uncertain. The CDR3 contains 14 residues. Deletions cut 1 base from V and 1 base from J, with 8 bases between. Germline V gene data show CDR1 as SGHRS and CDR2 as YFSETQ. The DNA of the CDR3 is TGCGCCAGCAGCTTGTTCCGCGAGAACACTGAAGCTTTCTTT. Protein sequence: CASSLFRENTEAFF.

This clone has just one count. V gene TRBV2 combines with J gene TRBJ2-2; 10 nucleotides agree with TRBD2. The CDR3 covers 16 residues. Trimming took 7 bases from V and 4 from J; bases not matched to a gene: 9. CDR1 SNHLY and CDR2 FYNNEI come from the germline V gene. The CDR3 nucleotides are TGTGCCAGCATTAACCCGGGACTAGCGAGCACCGGGGAGCTGTTTTTT. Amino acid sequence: CASINPGLASTGELFF.

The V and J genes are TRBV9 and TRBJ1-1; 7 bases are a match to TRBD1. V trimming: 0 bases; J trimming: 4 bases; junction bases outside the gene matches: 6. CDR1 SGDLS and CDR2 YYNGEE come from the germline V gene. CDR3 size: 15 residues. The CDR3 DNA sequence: TGTGCCAGCAGCGTAGGTTCAGGGGGAGTCACTGAAGCTTTCTTT. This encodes CASSVGSGGVTEAFF.

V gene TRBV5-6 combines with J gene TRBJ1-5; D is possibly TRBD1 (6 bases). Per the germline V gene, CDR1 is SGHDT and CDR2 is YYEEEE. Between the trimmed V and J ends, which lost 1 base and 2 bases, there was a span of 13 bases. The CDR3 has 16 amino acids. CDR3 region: CASSLWGASRNQPQHF. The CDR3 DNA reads TGTGCCAGCAGCTTGTGGGGGGCCTCCCGCAATCAGCCCCAGCATTTT.

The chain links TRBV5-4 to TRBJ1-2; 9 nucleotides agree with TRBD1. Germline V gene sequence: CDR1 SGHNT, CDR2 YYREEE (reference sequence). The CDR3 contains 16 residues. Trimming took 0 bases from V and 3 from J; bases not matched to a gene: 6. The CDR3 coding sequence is TGTGCCAGCAGCTTGGGCCCGGACAGGGGTTACTATGGCTACACCTTC. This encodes CASSLGPDRGYYGYTF.

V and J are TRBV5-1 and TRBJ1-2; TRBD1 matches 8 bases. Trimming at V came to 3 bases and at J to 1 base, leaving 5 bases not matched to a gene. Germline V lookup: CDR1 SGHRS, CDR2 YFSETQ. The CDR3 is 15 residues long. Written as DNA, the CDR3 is TGCGCCAGCAGCTACGACAGGGGAAATAACTATGGCTACACCTTC. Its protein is CASSYDRGNNYGYTF.

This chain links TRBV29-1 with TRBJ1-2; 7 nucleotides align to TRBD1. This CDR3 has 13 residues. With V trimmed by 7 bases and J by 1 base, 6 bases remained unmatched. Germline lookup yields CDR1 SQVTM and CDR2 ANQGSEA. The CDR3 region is CSAGTAINYGYTF. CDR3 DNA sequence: TGCAGCGCGGGGACAGCTATTAACTATGGCTACACCTTC.

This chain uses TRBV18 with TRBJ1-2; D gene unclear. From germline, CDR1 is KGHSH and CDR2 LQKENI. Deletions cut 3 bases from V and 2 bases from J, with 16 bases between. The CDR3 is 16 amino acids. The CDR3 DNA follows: TGTGCCAGCTCACCCCTGGGAGGGCAGACCAACTATGGCTACACCTTC. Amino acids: CASSPLGGQTNYGYTF.

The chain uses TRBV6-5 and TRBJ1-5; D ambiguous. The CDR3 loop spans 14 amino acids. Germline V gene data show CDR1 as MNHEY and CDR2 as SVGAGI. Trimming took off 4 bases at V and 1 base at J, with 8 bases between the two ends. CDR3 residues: CASSFLDSNQPQHF. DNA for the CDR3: TGTGCCAGCAGTTTTTTGGACAGCAATCAGCCCCAGCATTTT.

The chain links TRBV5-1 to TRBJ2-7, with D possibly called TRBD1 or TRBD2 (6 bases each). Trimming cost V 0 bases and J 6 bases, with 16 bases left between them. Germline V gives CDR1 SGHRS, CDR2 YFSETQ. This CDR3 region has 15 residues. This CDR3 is CASSLGGGQGLEQYF. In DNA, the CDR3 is TGCGCCAGCAGCTTGGGAGGGGGGCAGGGTCTCGAGCAGTACTTC.

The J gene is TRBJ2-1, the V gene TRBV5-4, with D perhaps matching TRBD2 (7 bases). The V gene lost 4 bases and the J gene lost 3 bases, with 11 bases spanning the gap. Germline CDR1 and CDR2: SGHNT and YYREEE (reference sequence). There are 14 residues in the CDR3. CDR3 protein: CASSVGGGYNEQFF. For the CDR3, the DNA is TGTGCCAGCAGCGTGGGAGGGGGCTACAATGAGCAGTTCTTC.

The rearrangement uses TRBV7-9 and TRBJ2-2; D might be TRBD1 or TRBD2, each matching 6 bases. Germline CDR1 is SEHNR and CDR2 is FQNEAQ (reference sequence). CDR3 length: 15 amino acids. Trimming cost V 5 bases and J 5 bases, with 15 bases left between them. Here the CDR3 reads CASSIDQGRTGELFF. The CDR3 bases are TGTGCCAGCAGCATAGACCAGGGGAGGACCGGGGAGCTGTTTTTT.

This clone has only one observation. CDR3 in DNA: TGTGCCTGGAGTGGGCTAGCGGGGCTCACAGATACGCAGTATTTT. It yields the protein CAWSGLAGLTDTQYF. The rearrangement joins TRBV30 to TRBJ2-3; 9 nucleotides line up with TRBD2. Germline CDR1 GTSNPN, CDR2 SVGIG (reference sequence). With 1 base clipped from V and 2 bases from J, the junction kept 4 bases outside the gene matches. The length of the CDR3 is 15 residues.

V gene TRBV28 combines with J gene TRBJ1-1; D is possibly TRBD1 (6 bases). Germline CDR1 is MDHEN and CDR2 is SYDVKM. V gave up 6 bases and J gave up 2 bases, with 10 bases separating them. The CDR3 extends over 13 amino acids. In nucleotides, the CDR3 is TGTGCCAGCAGCCTAGGGGGAAACACTGAAGCTTTCTTT. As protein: CASSLGGNTEAFF.

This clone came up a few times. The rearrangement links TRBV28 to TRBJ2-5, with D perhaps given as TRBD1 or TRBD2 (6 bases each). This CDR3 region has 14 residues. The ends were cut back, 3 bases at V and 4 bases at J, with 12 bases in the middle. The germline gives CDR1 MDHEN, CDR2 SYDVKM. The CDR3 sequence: CASSLGGHRETQYF. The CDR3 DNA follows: TGTGCCAGCAGTTTGGGGGGCCACCGAGAGACCCAGTACTTC.

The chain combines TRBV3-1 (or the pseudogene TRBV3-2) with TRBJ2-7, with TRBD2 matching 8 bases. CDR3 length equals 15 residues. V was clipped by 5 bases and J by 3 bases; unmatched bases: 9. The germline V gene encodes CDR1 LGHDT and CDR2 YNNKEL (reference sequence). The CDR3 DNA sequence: TGTGCCAGCAGCACAAGCGGGAGCCCCGGCTACGAGCAGTACTTC. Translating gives CASSTSGSPGYEQYF.

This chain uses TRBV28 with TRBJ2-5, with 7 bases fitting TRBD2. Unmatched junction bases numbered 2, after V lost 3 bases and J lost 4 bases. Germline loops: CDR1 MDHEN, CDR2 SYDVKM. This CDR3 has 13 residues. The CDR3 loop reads CASSLGGSETQYF. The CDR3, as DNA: TGTGCCAGCAGTTTGGGGGGGTCAGAGACCCAGTACTTC.

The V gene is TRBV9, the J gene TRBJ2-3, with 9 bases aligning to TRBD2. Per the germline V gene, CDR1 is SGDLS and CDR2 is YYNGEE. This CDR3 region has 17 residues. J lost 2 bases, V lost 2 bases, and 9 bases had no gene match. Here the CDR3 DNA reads TGTGCCAGCAGCGTTAGCGGGGGCCTTCGTAACACAGATACGCAGTATTTT. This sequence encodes CASSVSGGLRNTDTQYF. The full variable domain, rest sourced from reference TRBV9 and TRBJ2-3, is DSGVTQTPKHLITATGQRVTLRCSPRSGDLSVYWYQQSLDQGLQFLIQYYNGEERAKGNILERFSAQQFPDLHSELNLSSLELGDSALYFCASSVSGGLRNTDTQYFGPGTRLTVL.

This CDR3 is CASRVSGRAVNEQFF. CDR3 bases: TGTGCCAGCAGGGTTAGCGGGAGGGCCGTAAATGAGCAGTTCTTC. The chain recombines TRBV6-5 with TRBJ2-1, with 11 bases identical to TRBD2. In germline, CDR1 is MNHEY, CDR2 SVGAGI. CDR3 length: 15 amino acids. V gave up 6 bases and J gave up 7 bases; unmatched junction bases: 8.